This T cell receptor (beta chain) was obtained from a study of monozygotic twins with inflammatory bowel disease. TCRdb processed the 5' RACE reads again and assigns one entry to each CDR3 protein, with no DNA. The sample has more than 350,000 distinct CDR3 sequences. This CDR3 comprises 11 residues. In germline, CDR1 is ENHRY, CDR2 SYGVKD. The sample taken for sequencing was blood. This TCR derives from a human donor with ulcerative colitis or Crohn's disease, or a healthy co-twin of an affected twin (not recorded which). The chain joins TRBV10-3 to TRBJ2-1. The CDR3 reads CAISQDNEQFF.